The T cell receptor (beta chain) under discussion was sequenced for a study of blood T cell repertoires in COVID-19. In the study overall: Samples of COVID-19 (acute and convalescent) were obtained from the United States, Italy and Spain. PBMCs, B-cell-depleted T cells, or T cells were the source of the cDNA or gDNA that made up the material.

Authors' processing steps: Reference gene primer amplification in the assay estimated nucleated cell counts. Data came from immunoSEQ multiplex PCR; TCRdb stores just in-frame clones and leaves some out. V and J calls and clone size follow that table, whereas D and trimming were derived from the DNA. The sample includes 96,000 or so clones, about four fifths seen only once; the top ten take around 4.7%. Seattle participants joined during active infection and were tracked over time. The source is a man older than 75 with COVID-19, enrolled during active disease. The material sequenced was peripheral blood.

CDR3 loop: CASRKGGVNQPQHF. The DNA of the CDR3 is TGTGCCAGCAGAAAAGGAGGGGTGAATCAGCCCCAGCATTTT. V and J are TRBV6-5 and TRBJ1-5, with D possibly matching TRBD1 (5 bases). The CDR3 runs 14 residues. The germline V gene encodes CDR1 MNHEY and CDR2 SVGAGI. V gave up 6 bases and J gave up 4 bases, with 13 bases separating them.